This TCR beta chain was documented in a study of OX40 agonist ivuxolimab in advanced cancers. Study-level findings and limits: Still undetermined is the antigen specificity of the expanded peripheral T cells. On average, CD8+ T cells had more expanded clones than CD4+. At 0.1-3.0 mg/kg, partial responders had clonal expansion among the lowest observed.

Germline V gene sequence: CDR1 LNHDA, CDR2 SQIVND (reference sequence). V was trimmed by 5 bases and J by 3 bases, leaving 9 bases between them. This CDR3 has 13 amino acids. Sequencing was performed with immunoSEQ multiplex PCR; in TCRdb, only in-frame clones are kept and a portion is missing. The table includes 70,000 to 95,000 clones, about nine tenths detected once. On this clone itself: Its antigen is as yet unknown.

Sequences were derived from CD4+ or CD8+ T cells sorted from blood, sampled in a trial of the OX40 agonist ivuxolimab. The clonotype comes from an adult with an advanced solid tumor such as melanoma, head and neck, liver or kidney cancer. This rearrangement joins TRBV19 to TRBJ2-3; possibly TRBD1 for D (5 bases). CDR3 coding DNA: TGTGCCAGTAGTGCCAGACAGACAGATACGCAGTATTTT. Translated, it gives CASSARQTDTQYF.